A selection of T cell receptor beta chains follows, all from one sample in a study of CD8 T cells in Susac syndrome. Via MiXCR, TCRdb re-called the immunoSEQ multiplex PCR reads, giving one row per CDR3 protein. The sample includes roughly 130,000 distinct CDR3 sequences, about 95% of them seen just once. Material: CD4+ T cells from PBMCs. The source of these receptors is a human donor with multiple sclerosis. The CDR3 runs from the conserved cysteine through the conserved F or W. A D gene is named only where the DNA matches it firmly. Clone size is shown for a subset of rows, as once, few, many or a class of expanded clone.

>TRBD1|TRBV15|TRBJ1-2|.
CATSRDGTAQSYGYTF
TGTGCCACCAGCAGAGATGGGACAGCCCAGAGCTATGGCTACACCTTC
>TRBD1|TRBV30|TRBJ2-6|.
CAWSLTGQGTGANVLTF
TGTGCCTGGAGTCTCACGGGACAGGGAACAGGGGCCAACGTCCTGACTTTC
>TRBD1|TRBV29-1|TRBJ1-2|.
CSVGQGENYGYTF
TGCAGCGTTGGGCAGGGGGAAAACTATGGCTACACCTTC
>.|TRBV5-1|TRBJ1-2|.
CASSLVPGIGYTF
TGCGCCAGCAGCTTGGTACCGGGCATTGGCTACACCTTC
>.|TRBV29-1|TRBJ2-5|.
CSVVIRVGSQETQYF
TGCAGCGTTGTCATCCGGGTAGGGTCTCAAGAGACCCAGTACTTC
>.|TRBV6-6|TRBJ2-7|.
CASSYLSSSYEQYF
TGTGCCAGCAGTTACCTTTCTAGCTCCTACGAGCAGTACTTC
>TRBD2|TRBV20-1|TRBJ2-1|.
CSASTGGASYNEQFF
TGCAGTGCTTCAACCGGGGGGGCATCCTACAATGAGCAGTTCTTC
>.|TRBV28|TRBJ1-5|.
CASTPSANQPQHF
TGTGCCAGCACCCCGTCAGCCAATCAGCCCCAGCATTTT
>.|TRBV7-9|TRBJ1-1|.
CASSPDKNTEAFF
TGTGCCAGCAGCCCGGACAAGAACACTGAAGCTTTCTTT
>.|TRBV20-1|TRBJ2-1|.
CSARDQPYNEQFF
TGCAGTGCTAGAGATCAGCCCTACAATGAGCAGTTCTTC
>.|TRBV4-3|TRBJ1-6|.
CASSQTRGMKSPLHF
TGCGCCAGCAGCCAGACCCGGGGCATGAAATCACCCCTCCACTTT
>.|TRBV9|TRBJ2-1|.
CASSVAGRGRGVNEQFF
TGTGCCAGCAGCGTTGCTGGGAGGGGGCGAGGAGTAAATGAGCAGTTCTTC
>.|TRBV7-6|TRBJ2-2|.
CASRTRPSNGELFF
TGTGCCAGTCGGACCAGACCCTCGAACGGGGAGCTGTTTTTT
>.|TRBV2|TRBJ2-2|.
CASRLLAENTGELFF
TGTGCCAGCAGGCTCCTCGCTGAGAACACCGGGGAGCTGTTTTTT
>.|TRBV20-1|TRBJ2-1|.
CSASSTANGQFF
TGCAGTGCTAGTTCGACGGCGAACGGGCAGTTCTTC
>.|TRBV29-1|TRBJ1-1|.
CSVVKDSLVEAFF
TGCAGCGTTGTAAAGGACAGCCTTGTTGAAGCTTTCTTT
>.|TRBV7-2|TRBJ2-7|.
CASSSQSSYEQYF
TGTGCCAGCAGCTCCCAGTCCTCCTACGAGCAGTACTTC
>.|TRBV5-4|TRBJ2-7|.
CAIGGGRSYEQYF
TGTGCCATTGGGGGGGGGCGGTCCTACGAGCAGTACTTC
>TRBD1|TRBV5-1|TRBJ1-5|few
CASSLTGGGQPQHF
TGCGCCAGCAGCCTAACAGGGGGAGGTCAGCCCCAGCATTTT
>.|TRBV12-3/TRBV12-4|TRBJ1-5|.
CASNTGNQPQHF
TGTGCCAGCAACACAGGGAATCAGCCCCAGCATTTT
>TRBD1|TRBV20-1|TRBJ1-3|.
CSAPETRDRGNTIYF
TGCAGTGCTCCAGAGACGAGGGACAGAGGAAACACCATATATTTT
>TRBD1|TRBV29-1|TRBJ1-5|.
CSVGGQEDQPQHF
TGCAGCGTTGGAGGACAGGAAGATCAGCCCCAGCATTTT
>.|TRBV5-1|TRBJ1-6|once
CASSPGGRPGIPPLHF
TGCGCCAGCAGCCCGGGTGGCAGGCCGGGCATACCACCCCTCCACTTT
>.|TRBV5-1|TRBJ1-1|.
CASSLGETPNTEAFF
TGCGCCAGCAGCTTGGGGGAGACTCCGAACACTGAAGCTTTCTTT
>.|TRBV30|TRBJ2-7|.
CAYSTGQVPFREQYF
TGTGCCTACTCCACGGGGCAGGTCCCTTTTCGCGAGCAGTACTTC
>.|TRBV10-3|TRBJ1-1|.
CAINSQANTEAFF
TGTGCCATCAATTCACAGGCTAACACTGAAGCTTTCTTT
>TRBD2|TRBV27|TRBJ2-7|.
CASSLSAGAPRGKQYF
TGTGCCAGCAGTTTATCGGCCGGGGCCCCGCGGGGGAAGCAGTACTTC
>.|TRBV15|TRBJ2-3|.
CATSRDRDSLDTQYF
TGTGCCACCAGCAGAGATCGCGACTCCCTGGATACGCAGTATTTT
>.|TRBV30|TRBJ1-2|once
CACIEETNYGYTF
TGTGCCTGCATTGAAGAAACTAACTATGGCTACACCTTC
>.|TRBV28|TRBJ2-6|.
CASSLSGGANVLTF
TGTGCCAGCAGTTTATCCGGGGGGGCCAACGTCCTGACTTTC
>TRBD1|TRBV7-2|TRBJ1-2|once
CASSEGQSNYGYTF
TGTGCCAGCAGTGAGGGACAGTCCAACTATGGCTACACCTTC
>.|TRBV7-9|TRBJ1-1|.
CASSARGIGNTEAFF
TGTGCCAGCAGCGCACGTGGGATCGGGAACACTGAAGCTTTCTTT
>.|TRBV5-6|TRBJ1-2|.
CASSLALLSPTSYGYTF
TGTGCCAGCAGCTTAGCCTTATTGAGCCCCACCTCCTATGGCTACACCTTC
>.|TRBV5-1|TRBJ1-1|.
CASSLDRVALNTEAFF
TGCGCCAGCAGCTTGGACAGGGTGGCTTTGAACACTGAAGCTTTCTTT
>.|TRBV18|TRBJ2-7|.
CASSPGEGYEQYF
TGTGCCAGCTCACCAGGAGAGGGTTACGAGCAGTACTTC
>.|TRBV6-1|TRBJ1-2|.
CASKDSFYGYTF
TGTGCCAGCAAGGACAGCTTCTATGGCTACACCTTC
>.|TRBV5-1|TRBJ2-7|.
CASSGMADVGEQYF
TGCGCCAGCAGCGGAATGGCTGATGTAGGGGAGCAGTACTTC
>TRBD1|TRBV18|TRBJ1-2|.
CASSLDPGQGNYGYTF
TGTGCCAGCTCACTTGACCCGGGACAGGGGAACTATGGCTACACCTTC
>TRBD2|TRBV20-1|TRBJ2-3|.
CSARTAGGPDTQYF
TGCAGTGCTAGGACGGCGGGAGGGCCAGATACGCAGTATTTT
>.|TRBV7-9|TRBJ1-1|.
CASSLPAVNTEAFF
TGTGCCAGCAGCCTCCCGGCAGTGAACACTGAAGCTTTCTTT
>.|TRBV9|TRBJ2-5|.
CASSVMDSLRETQYF
TGTGCCAGCAGCGTAATGGACTCCCTGCGAGAGACCCAGTACTTC
>.|TRBV6-5|TRBJ1-1|.
CASSRQSMNTEAFF
TGTGCCAGCAGTAGACAGAGCATGAACACTGAAGCTTTCTTT
>.|TRBV14|TRBJ1-2|.
CASSQDRRVPYGYTF
TGTGCCAGCAGCCAAGATAGGAGGGTTCCCTATGGCTACACCTTC
>.|TRBV5-1|TRBJ1-2|.
CASSLQDGANYGYTF
TGCGCCAGCAGCTTGCAGGACGGAGCTAACTATGGCTACACCTTC
>.|TRBV4-3|TRBJ2-7|.
CASSQEPRSYEQYF
TGCGCCAGCAGCCAAGAGCCCAGGTCCTACGAGCAGTACTTC